The 10 T cell receptor beta chains listed next were all sequenced from one sample in a study of blood T cell repertoires in COVID-19. This table comes from immunoSEQ multiplex PCR, and its TCRdb copy is limited to in-frame clones, with some not included. The sample has 120,000 or so clones, 65% to 90% seen once. The specimen was peripheral blood. These receptors all stem from an older man with active or convalescent COVID-19.

V is TRBV10-3 and J is TRBJ1-2; 12 bases align to TRBD1. The ends lost 10 bases at V and 7 bases at J; junction bases unmatched: 7. The CDR3 loop spans 13 amino acids. Germline CDR1 ENHRY, CDR2 SYGVKD. CDR3 loop: CATPGQGASGYTF. The DNA of the CDR3 is TGTGCCACCCCGGGACAGGGGGCAAGTGGCTACACCTTC.

This chain uses TRBV5-1 with TRBJ2-3; 8 bases are shared with TRBD1. The CDR3 is 15 residues long. J was trimmed by 3 bases and V by 3 bases; bases with no gene match: 6. CDR1 is SGHRS, CDR2 YFSETQ, per germline. The CDR3 protein is CASSSYRTGTDTQYF. The CDR3 nucleotides read TGCGCCAGCAGCTCCTATCGGACAGGGACAGATACGCAGTATTTT.

The V call is TRBV11-2, the J call TRBJ2-3; 7 nucleotides line up with TRBD2. This CDR3 has 14 amino acids. V was clipped by 7 bases and J by 2 bases; unmatched bases: 6. Per germline, CDR1 SGHAT and CDR2 FQNNGV. CDR3 DNA sequence: TGTGCCAGCAACAAAGCGGGGTTCACAGATACGCAGTATTTT. Protein sequence: CASNKAGFTDTQYF. Variable domain in full (rest from reference TRBV11-2 and TRBJ2-3): EAGVAQSPRYKIIEKRQSVAFWCNPISGHATLYWYQQILGQGPKLLIQFQNNGVVDDSQLPKDRFSAERLKGVDSTLKIQPAKLEDSAVYLCASNKAGFTDTQYFGPGTRLTVL.

This sequence joins TRBV11-2 and TRBJ2-7; no clear D gene. Germline lookup yields CDR1 SGHAT and CDR2 FQNNGV. The CDR3 has 15 amino acids. With 1 base removed from V and 2 bases from J, the gap between germline ends came to 12 bases. The CDR3 region has the DNA TGTGCCAGCAGCTTAGTCCCGGCAGGAACCTACGAGCAGTACTTC. Protein sequence: CASSLVPAGTYEQYF.

The CDR3 loop is CASSLETGDTQYF. As DNA, the CDR3 is TGTGCCAGCAGCTTAGAGACGGGAGATACGCAGTATTTT. The genes are TRBV7-2 and TRBJ2-3; D call uncertain. Trimming left V 1 base short and J 5 bases short, with 7 bases between. CDR3 length: 13 residues. Germline V CDR1 and CDR2: SGHTA, FQGNSA.

The V call is TRBV4-1, the J call TRBJ1-2; D might be TRBD1 (5 bases). The germline V and J ends were trimmed by 0 bases and 2 bases, with 10 bases remaining between them. CDR1 MGHRA and CDR2 YSYEKL come from the germline V gene. The CDR3 sequence is 15 residues long. CDR3 sequence: CASSQEFPGNYGYTF. The CDR3 nucleotides read TGCGCCAGCAGCCAAGAGTTCCCAGGGAACTATGGCTACACCTTC.

The rearrangement joins TRBV7-3 to TRBJ2-2; no reliable D call. V lost 1 base, J lost 2 bases, and 5 bases lay in between. Germline-derived CDR1 and CDR2 are SGHTA and FQGTGA. The CDR3 is 14 residues long. DNA for the CDR3: TGTGCCAGCAGCTTAATCACTAACACCGGGGAGCTGTTTTTT. Translated: CASSLITNTGELFF.

The chain recombines TRBV28 with TRBJ1-1; 7 bases are a match to TRBD1. The CDR3 length is 15 residues. V was pared by 5 bases and J by 3 bases, with 9 bases of the junction left unmatched. CDR1 is MDHEN and CDR2 is SYDVKM in the germline V gene. The CDR3 DNA reads as TGTGCCAGCAGTCTTCCCTACCAGGGGGACACTGAAGCTTTCTTT. As protein: CASSLPYQGDTEAFF.

The chain carries TRBV28 and TRBJ2-7; possibly TRBD1 for D (6 bases). The V and J ends lost 4 bases and 5 bases respectively, with 15 bases between them. Germline V gene sequence: CDR1 MDHEN, CDR2 SYDVKM. This CDR3 spans 14 amino acids. Here the CDR3 reads CASSSTGNIDEQYF. CDR3 nucleotide sequence: TGTGCCAGCAGTTCCACAGGGAATATCGACGAGCAGTACTTC.

CDR3 residues: CASSQYTGVTNEKLFF. CDR3 bases: TGTGCCAGCAGTCAATATACAGGGGTGACTAATGAAAAACTGTTTTTT. This chain links TRBV14 with TRBJ1-4; 7 positions agree with TRBD1. With 6 bases clipped from V and 2 bases from J, the junction kept 9 bases outside the gene matches. The CDR3 sequence is 16 residues long. Looked up from germline, CDR1 is SGHDN and CDR2 is FVKESK.